This entry describes one TCR beta chain. This table comes from immunoSEQ multiplex PCR, and its TCRdb copy is limited to in-frame clones, with some not included. The sample includes nearly 35,000 clones, more than 85% of them seen just once. This record comes from a study of blood T cell repertoires in COVID-19. At the level of the study: Samples came from the United States, Italy and Spain, spanning acute and convalescent COVID-19. From T cells, B-cell-depleted T cells, or PBMCs came the material, which was cDNA or gDNA.

Trimming took off 1 base at V and 8 bases at J, with 20 bases between the two ends. Germline CDR1 MGHRA, CDR2 YSYEKL. The CDR3 has 16 amino acids. The sequenced material came from peripheral blood. The chain carries TRBV4-1 and TRBJ1-2; tentatively, D is TRBD1 (5 bases). The TCR comes from a human donor in a cohort sampled during active COVID-19. The CDR3 DNA is TGCGCCAGCAGCCAAGGACCAGGGCTCCTAGTCTGGGGCTACACCTTC. It is translated as CASSQGPGLLVWGYTF.